This TCR beta chain comes out of a study of T cell responses to AZD1222 COVID-19 vaccine. General study results and limits: Donors skewed white British and female; clonal diversity was possibly underestimated. As reported, nearly half of all spike-specific TCRs target variant regions that are unmutated.

Second-dose timings of about 4 or about 12 weeks were pooled. The V and J ends lost 4 bases and 4 bases, in that order; junction bases with no gene match: 6. This CDR3 spans 14 amino acids. Germline V gene lookup returns CDR1 SGHRS and CDR2 YFSETQ. Remarks on this clone: The target antigen is unknown.

Sequencing used immunoSEQ multiplex PCR; TCRdb keeps in-frame clones, though not all of them. The table has about 130,000 clones, about nine tenths seen once. The V and J genes are TRBV5-1 and TRBJ2-7, with 9 positions matching TRBD2. The TCR was taken from an adult who received the AZD1222 COVID-19 vaccine. The sequenced sample was peripheral blood, obtained 28 days after the second AZD1222 dose. The CDR3 here is CASSLTSGPYEQYF. As DNA, the CDR3 is TGCGCCAGCAGCCTTACTAGCGGGCCTTACGAGCAGTACTTC.